These 21 T cell receptor beta chains were all obtained from the same sample, sequenced in a study of cytomegalovirus exposure and HLA in healthy donors. The PCR had 60 Vbeta and 13 Jbeta primers. The protocol was immunoSEQ multiplex PCR, while the TCRdb copy is restricted to in-frame clones and leaves out a portion. The sample records fewer than 150,000 clones, about four fifths being singletons. Sequencing was done on a sample of PBMCs. The receptors come from a man in his thirties or forties in good health and CMV-seronegative.

This chain connects TRBV28 to TRBJ1-1, with D tentatively TRBD1 (5 bases). Germline loops: CDR1 MDHEN, CDR2 SYDVKM. V lost 3 bases and J lost 1, with 18 bases in between. This CDR3 contains 17 residues. CDR3 nucleotide sequence: TGTGCCAGCAGTTTGGCGCCAGGGTGGAAGGGGAACACTGAAGCTTTCTTT. Residues: CASSLAPGWKGNTEAFF.

This clone came up many times. The CDR3 bases are TGTGCCAGCAAGGGAGGCCATAATTCACCCCTCCACTTT. This translates into CASKGGHNSPLHF. The rearrangement links TRBV25-1 to TRBJ1-6, with D unclear. Between the trimmed V and J ends, which lost 7 bases and 5 bases, there was a span of 9 bases. Germline V gene sequence: CDR1 MGHDK, CDR2 SYGVNS. The CDR3 has 13 residues.

This chain joins TRBV2 and TRBJ2-1, with 11 bases lining up with TRBD2. Germline trimming cut 2 bases from V and 1 base from J; bases unmatched to any gene: 1. This CDR3 spans 16 amino acids. Germline CDR1 and CDR2: SNHLY and FYNNEI. The CDR3 spells CASSELAGGSYNEQFF. In DNA, the CDR3 is TGTGCCAGCAGTGAACTAGCGGGAGGATCCTACAATGAGCAGTTCTTC.

This clone came up a few times. The chain employs TRBV19 and TRBJ2-1; a possible D gene is TRBD1 (6 bases). The CDR3 spans 13 residues. Germline-derived CDR1 and CDR2 are LNHDA and SQIVND (reference sequence). The V end lost 9 bases, the J end lost 6 bases, and 15 bases lay between the germline ends. Here the CDR3 DNA reads TGTGCCAGCAGTCAACCACAGGGCAATGAGCAGTTCTTC. It encodes CASSQPQGNEQFF.

This clone was seen once. The genes are TRBV12-5 and TRBJ2-5; D gene uncertain. This CDR3 is built from 12 residues. V was trimmed by 6 bases and J by 3 bases, leaving 8 bases between them. CDR1 is LGHNT and CDR2 is FRNRAP in the germline V gene. Here the CDR3 reads CASGVDEETQYF. Here the CDR3 DNA reads TGTGCTAGTGGGGTAGATGAAGAGACCCAGTACTTC.

This rearrangement joins TRBV28 to TRBJ1-1, with D maybe TRBD1 (6 bases). Trimming removed 9 bases from V and 6 bases from J, with 14 bases in between. Germline values: CDR1 MDHEN, CDR2 SYDVKM. The CDR3 runs to 12 residues. CDR3 sequence (DNA): TGTGCCAGTGGCGACAGGTCCGCTGAAGCTTTCTTT. Translation: CASGDRSAEAFF.

The V and J genes are TRBV30 and TRBJ2-5; D remains unclear. The CDR3 extends over 11 amino acids. Trimming left V 3 bases short and J 2 bases short, with 4 bases between. The germline gives CDR1 GTSNPN, CDR2 SVGIG (reference sequence). The CDR3 loop reads CAWSPQETQYF. CDR3 sequence (DNA): TGTGCCTGGAGCCCGCAAGAGACCCAGTACTTC.

This clone occurred a few times. This chain links TRBV29-1 with TRBJ1-1; perhaps TRBD1 as D (5 bases). The length of the CDR3 is 12 residues. V was pared by 4 bases and J by 7 bases, with 13 bases between. The V gene's germline CDR1 is SQVTM and CDR2 ANQGSEA. CDR3 nucleotide sequence: TGCAGCGTTGCCGGAGGGGCCGGTGAAGCTTTCTTT. Translated, it gives CSVAGGAGEAFF.

The chain couples TRBV19 to TRBJ1-3; D gene ambiguous. V gave up 6 bases and J gave up 4 bases, with 10 bases separating them. Germline-derived CDR1 and CDR2 are LNHDA and SQIVND (reference sequence). The CDR3 contains 13 residues. CDR3 in DNA: TGTGCCAGTAGACAGAACCTCGGAAACACCATATATTTT. Translated: CASRQNLGNTIYF. The variable domain in full, with the rest retrieved from reference TRBV19 and TRBJ1-3, is DGGITQSPKYLFRKEGQNVTLSCEQNLNHDAMYWYRQDPGQGLRLIYYSQIVNDFQKGDIAEGYSVSREKKESFPLTVTSAQKNPTAFYLCASRQNLGNTIYFGEGSWLTVV.

This chain connects TRBV5-4 to TRBJ1-1; 8 nucleotides match TRBD1. After removal of 5 bases from V and 5 bases from J, the junction contained 8 bases not matched to a gene. The CDR3 covers 14 residues. In germline, CDR1 is SGHNT, CDR2 YYREEE (reference sequence). The CDR3 protein is CASSSQGARTEAFF. Here the CDR3 DNA reads TGTGCCAGCAGTTCCCAGGGGGCACGGACTGAAGCTTTCTTT.

The rearrangement joins TRBV19 to TRBJ2-7; TRBD1 aligns across 10 bases. The CDR3 sequence is 15 residues long. The germline gives CDR1 LNHDA, CDR2 SQIVND (reference sequence). J gave up 6 bases and V 6 bases, and 11 bases lay outside the gene matches. In DNA form, the CDR3 reads TGTGCCAGTAGCCAAAGACAGGGGGCTTTTAGCGAGCAGTACTTC. Translation: CASSQRQGAFSEQYF. Supplemented by reference TRBV19 and TRBJ2-7, the full variable domain reads DGGITQSPKYLFRKEGQNVTLSCEQNLNHDAMYWYRQDPGQGLRLIYYSQIVNDFQKGDIAEGYSVSREKKESFPLTVTSAQKNPTAFYLCASSQRQGAFSEQYFGPGTRLTVT.

On this clone: This sample includes further DNA sequences coding for the same CDR3. The V and J genes are TRBV5-1 and TRBJ2-7; a weak D match, TRBD1 (6 bases). Deletions cut 0 bases from V and 3 bases from J, with 10 bases between. This CDR3 has 14 amino acids. Germline V CDR1 and CDR2: SGHRS, YFSETQ. In nucleotides, the CDR3 is TGCGCCAGCAGCTTGGTACAGGGAGTCTACGAGCAGTACTTC. It translates to CASSLVQGVYEQYF.

This rearrangement joins TRBV2 to TRBJ2-1; the match to TRBD2 covers 9 bases. The CDR3 covers 17 residues. Trimming removed 2 bases from V and 9 bases from J; junction bases left unmatched: 14. Germline CDR1 reads SNHLY; CDR2 reads FYNNEI. Written as DNA, the CDR3 is TGTGCCAGCAGTGAACTAGGGGCGGGGGGGCAGATACGTGAGCAGTTCTTC. Its protein is CASSELGAGGQIREQFF. The whole variable domain, remainder taken from reference TRBV2 and TRBJ2-1, is EPEVTQTPSHQVTQMGQEVILRCVPISNHLYFYWYRQILGQKVEFLVSFYNNEISEKSEIFDDQFSVERPDGSNFTLKIRSTKLEDSAMYFCASSELGAGGQIREQFFGPGTRLTVL.

CDR3 bases: TGTGCCAGCAGCTCGGGGGACCTGATTTTAGAGCAGTACTTC. Translated, it gives CASSSGDLILEQYF. V gene TRBV28 combines with J gene TRBJ2-7; maybe TRBD2 (6 bases). V was trimmed by 6 bases and J by 7 bases, leaving 19 bases between them. Germline loops: CDR1 MDHEN, CDR2 SYDVKM. This CDR3 has 14 amino acids.

This rearrangement joins TRBV7-3 to TRBJ2-1; 15 bases agree with TRBD2. The CDR3 has 17 amino acids. After removal of 5 bases from V and 9 bases from J, the junction contained 11 bases not matched to a gene. Germline CDR1 is SGHTA and CDR2 is FQGTGA. This CDR3 reads CASSPDWTSGRAGEQFF. The CDR3 coding sequence is TGTGCCAGCAGCCCAGACTGGACTAGCGGGAGGGCCGGTGAGCAGTTCTTC.

The gene calls are TRBV7-9 and TRBJ1-5, with a possible D match to TRBD1 (5 bases). The CDR3 consists of 15 residues. V lost 3 bases and J lost 0, with 9 bases in between. The germline V gene has CDR1 SEHNR and CDR2 FQNEAQ (reference sequence). CDR3 sequence (DNA): TGTGCCAGCAGCTTTTCAGGGTCTAGCAATCAGCCCCAGCATTTT. As protein: CASSFSGSSNQPQHF.

Many counts were recorded for this clone. The CDR3 region has the DNA TGTGCCAGCAGCTTTGGGCCAGGGGGGAACACTGAAGCTTTCTTT. Its protein is CASSFGPGGNTEAFF. V is TRBV5-4 and J is TRBJ1-1; 7 bases line up with TRBD1. Germline assignment: CDR1 SGHNT and CDR2 YYREEE (reference sequence). The CDR3 runs to 15 residues. J lost 1 base, V lost 2 bases, and 5 bases had no gene match.

This clone has a single count. The chain recombines TRBV5-1 with TRBJ2-1, with 14 bases lining up with TRBD2. Trimming cost V 0 bases and J 8 bases; bases outside gene matches: 1. The CDR3 totals 15 residues. Germline CDR1 reads SGHRS; CDR2 reads YFSETQ. The CDR3 here is CASSLGGLAGDEQFF. CDR3 in DNA: TGCGCCAGCAGCTTGGGGGGACTAGCGGGAGATGAGCAGTTCTTC. The full variable domain, rest sourced from reference TRBV5-1 and TRBJ2-1, is KAGVTQTPRYLIKTRGQQVTLSCSPISGHRSVSWYQQTPGQGLQFLFEYFSETQRNKGNFPGRFSGRQFSNSRSEMNVSTLELGDSALYLCASSLGGLAGDEQFFGPGTRLTVL.

The chain links TRBV6-5 to TRBJ2-7; unclear D gene. The CDR3 length is 13 residues. CDR1 is MNHEY, CDR2 SVGAGI, per germline. The V end was cut by 6 bases, the J end by 0 bases, with 9 bases between. The CDR3 here is CASSPSSSYEQYF. In DNA form, the CDR3 reads TGTGCCAGCAGCCCGAGTAGCTCCTACGAGCAGTACTTC.

This clone was counted a single time. V and J are TRBV27 and TRBJ2-7, with D perhaps TRBD2 (5 bases). There are 13 residues in the CDR3. Germline V gene sequence: CDR1 MNHEY, CDR2 SMNVEV (reference sequence). The V end was cut by 0 bases, the J end by 6 bases, with 9 bases between. CDR3 in amino acids: CASSLSVRGEQYF. The CDR3 DNA reads TGTGCCAGCAGTTTATCAGTTCGGGGCGAGCAGTACTTC.

A remark on this clone: At one end the junction does not follow the germline gene, possibly because of a read error. The V gene is TRBV2, the J gene TRBJ2-7; 7 nucleotides line up with TRBD2. The germline gives CDR1 SNHLY, CDR2 FYNNEI. The CDR3 is 11 residues long. The CDR3 sequence: CASSVRAGILF. CDR3 DNA: TGTGCCAGCAGTGTTCGAGCGGGGATACTCTTC.